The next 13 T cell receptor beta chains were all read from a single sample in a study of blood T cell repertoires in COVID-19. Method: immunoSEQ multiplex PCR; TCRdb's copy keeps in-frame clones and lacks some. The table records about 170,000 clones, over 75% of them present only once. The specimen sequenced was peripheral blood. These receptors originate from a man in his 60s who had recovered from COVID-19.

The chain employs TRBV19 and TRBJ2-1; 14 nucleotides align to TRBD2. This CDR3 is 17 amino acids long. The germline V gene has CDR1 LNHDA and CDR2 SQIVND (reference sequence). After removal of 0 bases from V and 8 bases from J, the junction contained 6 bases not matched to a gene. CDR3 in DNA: TGTGCCAGTAGTATAGATCAGGGACTAGCGGGGGTCCATGAGCAGTTCTTC. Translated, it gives CASSIDQGLAGVHEQFF.

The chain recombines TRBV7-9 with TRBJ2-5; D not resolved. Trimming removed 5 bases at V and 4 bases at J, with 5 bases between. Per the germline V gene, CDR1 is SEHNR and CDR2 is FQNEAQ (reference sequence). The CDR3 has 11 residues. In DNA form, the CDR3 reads TGTGCCAGCAGCCCCCTAGAGACCCAGTACTTC. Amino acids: CASSPLETQYF.

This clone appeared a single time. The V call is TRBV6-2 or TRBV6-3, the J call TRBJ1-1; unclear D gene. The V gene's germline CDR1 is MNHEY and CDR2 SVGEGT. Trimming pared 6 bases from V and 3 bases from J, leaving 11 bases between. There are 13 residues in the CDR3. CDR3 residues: CASSRAGYTEAFF. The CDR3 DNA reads TGTGCCAGCAGCCGGGCGGGGTACACTGAAGCTTTCTTT.

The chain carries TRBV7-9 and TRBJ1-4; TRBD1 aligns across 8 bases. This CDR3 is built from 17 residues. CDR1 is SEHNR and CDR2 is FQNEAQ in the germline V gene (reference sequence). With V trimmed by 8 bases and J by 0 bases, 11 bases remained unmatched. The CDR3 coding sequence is TGTGCCAGCGGACTAGGACAGGGAGGATCAACTAATGAAAAACTGTTTTTT. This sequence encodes CASGLGQGGSTNEKLFF.

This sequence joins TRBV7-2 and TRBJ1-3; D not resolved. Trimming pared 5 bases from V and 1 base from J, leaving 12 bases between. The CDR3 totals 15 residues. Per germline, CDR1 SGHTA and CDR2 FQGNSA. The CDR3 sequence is CASSPETQSGNTIYF. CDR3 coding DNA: TGTGCCAGCAGCCCCGAGACACAATCTGGAAACACCATATATTTT.

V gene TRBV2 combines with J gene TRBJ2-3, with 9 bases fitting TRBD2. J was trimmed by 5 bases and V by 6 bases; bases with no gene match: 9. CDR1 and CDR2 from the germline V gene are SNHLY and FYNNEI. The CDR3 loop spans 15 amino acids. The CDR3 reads CASSGKRGVGDTQYF. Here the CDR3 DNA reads TGTGCCAGCAGCGGCAAGCGGGGGGTGGGAGATACGCAGTATTTT.

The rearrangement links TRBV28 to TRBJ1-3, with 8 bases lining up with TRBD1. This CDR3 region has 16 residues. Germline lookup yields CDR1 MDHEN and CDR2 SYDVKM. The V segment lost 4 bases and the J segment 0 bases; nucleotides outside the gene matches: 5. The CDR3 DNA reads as TGTGCCAGCAGTTCGACAGGGGAATACTCTGGAAACACCATATATTTT. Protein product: CASSSTGEYSGNTIYF.

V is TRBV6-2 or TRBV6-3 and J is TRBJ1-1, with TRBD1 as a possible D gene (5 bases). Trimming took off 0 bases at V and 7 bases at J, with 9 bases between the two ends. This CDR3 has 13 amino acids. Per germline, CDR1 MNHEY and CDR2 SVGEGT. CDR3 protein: CASSYSQGGEAFF. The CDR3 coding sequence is TGTGCCAGCAGTTACTCCCAGGGTGGTGAAGCTTTCTTT.

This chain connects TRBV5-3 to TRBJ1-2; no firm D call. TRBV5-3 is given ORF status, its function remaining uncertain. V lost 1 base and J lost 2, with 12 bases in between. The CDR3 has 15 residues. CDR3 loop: CARSLLQVINYGYTF. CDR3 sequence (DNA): TGTGCCAGAAGCTTGCTTCAGGTAATCAACTATGGCTACACCTTC.

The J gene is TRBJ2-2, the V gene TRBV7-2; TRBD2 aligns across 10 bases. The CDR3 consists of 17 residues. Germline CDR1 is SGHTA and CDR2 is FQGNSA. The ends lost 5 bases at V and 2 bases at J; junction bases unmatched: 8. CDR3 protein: CASSRHTSGVNTGELFF. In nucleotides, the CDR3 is TGTGCCAGCAGCCGGCACACTAGCGGGGTAAACACCGGGGAGCTGTTTTTT.

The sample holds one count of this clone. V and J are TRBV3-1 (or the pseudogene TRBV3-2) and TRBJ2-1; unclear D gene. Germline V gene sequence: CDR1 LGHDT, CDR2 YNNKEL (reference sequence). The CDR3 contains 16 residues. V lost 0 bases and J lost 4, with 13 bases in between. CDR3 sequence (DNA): TGTGCCAGCAGCCAAGATCGGGTGCTCCCTTACAATGAGCAGTTCTTC. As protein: CASSQDRVLPYNEQFF.

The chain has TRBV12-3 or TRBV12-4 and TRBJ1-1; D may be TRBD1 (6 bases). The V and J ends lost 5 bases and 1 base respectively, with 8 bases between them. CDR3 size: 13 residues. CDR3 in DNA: TGTGCCAGCAGTATCAGGGGGAACACTGAAGCTTTCTTT. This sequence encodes CASSIRGNTEAFF.

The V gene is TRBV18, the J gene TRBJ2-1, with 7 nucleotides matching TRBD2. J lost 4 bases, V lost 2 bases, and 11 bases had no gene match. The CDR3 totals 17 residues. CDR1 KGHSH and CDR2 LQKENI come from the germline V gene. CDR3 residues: CASSPLAGDSFYNEQFF. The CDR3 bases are TGTGCCAGCTCACCATTGGCGGGGGATTCCTTTTACAATGAGCAGTTCTTC.